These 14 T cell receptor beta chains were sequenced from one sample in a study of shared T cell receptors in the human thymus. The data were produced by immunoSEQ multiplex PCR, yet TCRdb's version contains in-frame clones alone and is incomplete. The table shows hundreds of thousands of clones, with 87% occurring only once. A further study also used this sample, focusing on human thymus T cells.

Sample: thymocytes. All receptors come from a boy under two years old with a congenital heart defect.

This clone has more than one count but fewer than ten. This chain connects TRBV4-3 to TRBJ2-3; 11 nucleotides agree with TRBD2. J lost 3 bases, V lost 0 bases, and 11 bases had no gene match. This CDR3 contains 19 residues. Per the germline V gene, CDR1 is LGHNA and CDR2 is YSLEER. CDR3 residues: CASSQDPKSLAGGTDTQYF. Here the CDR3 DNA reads TGCGCCAGCAGCCAAGACCCCAAATCTCTAGCGGGGGGAACAGATACGCAGTATTTT.

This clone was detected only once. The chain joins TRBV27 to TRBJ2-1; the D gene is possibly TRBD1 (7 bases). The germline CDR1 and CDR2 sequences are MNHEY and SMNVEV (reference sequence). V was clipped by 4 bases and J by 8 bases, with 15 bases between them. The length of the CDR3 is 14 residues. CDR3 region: CASSSRLRGDEQFF. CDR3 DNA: TGTGCCAGCAGTTCACGACTCAGGGGGGATGAGCAGTTCTTC.

In DNA, the CDR3 is TGTGCCAGCAGCCCAGGGGGCGGGGGCTATGGCTACACCTTC. Amino acids: CASSPGGGGYGYTF. The chain has TRBV7-6 and TRBJ1-2, with 8 bases identical to TRBD1. The CDR3 covers 14 residues. Per germline, CDR1 SGHVS and CDR2 FNYEAQ. V trimming: 5 bases; J trimming: 4 bases; junction bases outside the gene matches: 6.

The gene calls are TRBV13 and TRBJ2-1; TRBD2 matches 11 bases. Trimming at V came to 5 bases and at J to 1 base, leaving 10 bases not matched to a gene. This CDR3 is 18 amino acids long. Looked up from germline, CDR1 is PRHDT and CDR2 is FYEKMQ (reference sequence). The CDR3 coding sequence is TGTGCCAGCAGCCGCCTTGGCACTAGCGGGAGATCCTACAATGAGCAGTTCTTC. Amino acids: CASSRLGTSGRSYNEQFF.

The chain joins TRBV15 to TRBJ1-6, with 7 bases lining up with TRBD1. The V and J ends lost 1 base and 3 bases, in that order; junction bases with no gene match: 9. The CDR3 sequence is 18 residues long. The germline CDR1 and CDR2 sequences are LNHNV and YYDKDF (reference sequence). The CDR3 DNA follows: TGTGCCACCAGCAGAGGCCAACTAGGACAGGTCTATAATTCACCCCTCCACTTT. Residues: CATSRGQLGQVYNSPLHF.

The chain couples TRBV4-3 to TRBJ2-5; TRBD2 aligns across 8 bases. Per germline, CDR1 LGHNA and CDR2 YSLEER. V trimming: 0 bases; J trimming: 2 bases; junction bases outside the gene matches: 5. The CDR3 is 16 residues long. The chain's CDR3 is CASSQEGTSKQETQYF. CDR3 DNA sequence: TGCGCCAGCAGCCAAGAAGGGACTAGTAAACAAGAGACCCAGTACTTC.

CDR3 sequence reads: CASSLRPSVSYNEQFF. The CDR3 coding sequence is TGTGCCAGCAGCTTAAGGCCGAGCGTCTCCTACAATGAGCAGTTCTTC. This chain joins TRBV11-2 and TRBJ2-1; D is ambiguous. Looked up from germline, CDR1 is SGHAT and CDR2 is FQNNGV. The CDR3 sequence is 16 residues long. V was cut by 2 bases and J by 0 bases, with 11 bases left in between. Variable domain in full (rest from reference TRBV11-2 and TRBJ2-1): EAGVAQSPRYKIIEKRQSVAFWCNPISGHATLYWYQQILGQGPKLLIQFQNNGVVDDSQLPKDRFSAERLKGVDSTLKIQPAKLEDSAVYLCASSLRPSVSYNEQFFGPGTRLTVL.

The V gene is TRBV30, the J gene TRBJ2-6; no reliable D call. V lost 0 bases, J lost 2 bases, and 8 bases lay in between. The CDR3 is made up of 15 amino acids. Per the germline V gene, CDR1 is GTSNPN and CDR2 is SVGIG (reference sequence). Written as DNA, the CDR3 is TGTGCCTGGAGTGTAAGACGGGCTGGGGCCAACGTCCTGACTTTC. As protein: CAWSVRRAGANVLTF.

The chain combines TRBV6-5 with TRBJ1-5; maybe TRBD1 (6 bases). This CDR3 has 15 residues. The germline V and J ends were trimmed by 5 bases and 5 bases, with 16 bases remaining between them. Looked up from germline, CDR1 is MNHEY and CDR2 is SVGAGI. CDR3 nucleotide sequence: TGTGCCAGCAGTGCCCATACAGGGATAGATCAGCCCCAGCATTTT. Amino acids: CASSAHTGIDQPQHF.

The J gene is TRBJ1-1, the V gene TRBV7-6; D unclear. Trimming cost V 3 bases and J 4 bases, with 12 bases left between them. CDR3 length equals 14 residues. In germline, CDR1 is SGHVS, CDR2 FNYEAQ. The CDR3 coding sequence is TGTGCCAGCAGCTTTGAGAGGGTGGGCACTGAAGCTTTCTTT. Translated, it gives CASSFERVGTEAFF.

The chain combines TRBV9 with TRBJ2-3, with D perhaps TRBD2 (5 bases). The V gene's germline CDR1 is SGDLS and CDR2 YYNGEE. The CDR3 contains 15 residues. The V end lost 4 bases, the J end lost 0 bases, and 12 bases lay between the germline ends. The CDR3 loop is CASSPRTGSTDTQYF. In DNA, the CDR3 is TGTGCCAGCAGCCCACGGACTGGGAGCACAGATACGCAGTATTTT.

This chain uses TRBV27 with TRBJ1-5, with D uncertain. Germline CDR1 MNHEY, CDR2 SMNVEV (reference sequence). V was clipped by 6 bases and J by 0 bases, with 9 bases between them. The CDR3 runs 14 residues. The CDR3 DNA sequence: TGTGCCAGCAGCTGGGGAGATAGCAATCAGCCCCAGCATTTT. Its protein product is CASSWGDSNQPQHF.

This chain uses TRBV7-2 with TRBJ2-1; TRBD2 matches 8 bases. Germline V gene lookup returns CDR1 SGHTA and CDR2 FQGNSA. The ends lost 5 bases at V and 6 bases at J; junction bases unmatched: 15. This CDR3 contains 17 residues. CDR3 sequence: CASSPSTWSSGINEQFF. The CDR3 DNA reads TGTGCCAGCAGCCCTAGCACCTGGAGTAGCGGGATCAATGAGCAGTTCTTC.

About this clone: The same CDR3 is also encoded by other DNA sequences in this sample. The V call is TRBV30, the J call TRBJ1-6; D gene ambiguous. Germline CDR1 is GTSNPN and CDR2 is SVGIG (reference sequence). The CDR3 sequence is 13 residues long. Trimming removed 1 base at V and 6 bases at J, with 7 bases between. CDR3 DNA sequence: TGTGCCTGGAGTGGAGTGATTAATTCACCCCTCCACTTT. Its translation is CAWSGVINSPLHF.